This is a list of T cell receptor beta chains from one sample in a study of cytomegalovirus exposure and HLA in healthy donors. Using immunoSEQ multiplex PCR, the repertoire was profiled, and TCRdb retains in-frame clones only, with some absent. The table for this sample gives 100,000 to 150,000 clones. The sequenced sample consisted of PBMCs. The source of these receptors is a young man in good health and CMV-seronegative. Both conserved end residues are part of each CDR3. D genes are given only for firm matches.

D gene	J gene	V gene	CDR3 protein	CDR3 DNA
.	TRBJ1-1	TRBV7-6	CASSLRGNTEAFF	TGTGCCAGCAGCTTACGGGGGAACACTGAAGCTTTCTTT
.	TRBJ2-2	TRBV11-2	CASSFIGVGSNTGELFF	TGTGCCAGCAGCTTTATTGGCGTGGGTAGCAACACCGGGGAGCTGTTTTTT
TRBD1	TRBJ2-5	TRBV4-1	CASSQEDRGGEETQYF	TGCGCCAGCAGCCAAGAGGACAGGGGAGGGGAAGAGACCCAGTACTTC
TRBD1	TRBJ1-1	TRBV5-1	CASSQGTGGTEAFF	TGCGCCAGCAGCCAGGGGACAGGGGGCACTGAAGCTTTCTTT
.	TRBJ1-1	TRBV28	CASSLWSQRGTEAFF	TGTGCCAGCAGTTTATGGTCCCAAAGGGGCACTGAAGCTTTCTTT
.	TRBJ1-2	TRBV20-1	CSARDPSTF	TGCAGTGCTAGAGATCCATCCACCTTC
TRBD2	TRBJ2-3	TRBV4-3	CASSLLAGRTDTQYF	TGCGCCAGCAGCCTGCTAGCGGGGAGAACAGATACGCAGTATTTT
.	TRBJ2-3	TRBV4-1	CASSQVDLGSTDTQYF	TGCGCCAGCAGCCAAGTCGACTTGGGTAGCACAGATACGCAGTATTTT
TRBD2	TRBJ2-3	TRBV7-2	CASSLVTSPTDTQYF	TGTGCCAGCAGCTTAGTGACTAGCCCGACAGATACGCAGTATTTT
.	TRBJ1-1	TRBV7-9	CASSTPTGNTEAFF	TGTGCCAGCAGCACCCCGACAGGGAACACTGAAGCTTTCTTT
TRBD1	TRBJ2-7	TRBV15	CATSSERQGASYF	TGTGCCACCAGCAGCGAGAGACAGGGGGCGTCGTACTTC
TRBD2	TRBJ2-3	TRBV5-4	CASSLAGRVPSTDTQYF	TGTGCCAGCAGTTTAGCGGGACGGGTCCCGAGCACAGATACGCAGTATTTT
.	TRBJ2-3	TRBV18	CASSPIGVRGTDTQYF	TGTGCCAGCTCACCAATCGGGGTACGAGGCACAGATACGCAGTATTTT
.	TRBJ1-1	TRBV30	CAWSVQGVTFF	TGTGCCTGGAGTGTCCAGGGTGTGACTTTCTTT
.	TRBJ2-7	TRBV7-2	CASSLVGSGEGGYYEQYF	TGTGCCAGCAGCTTAGTTGGGTCAGGGGAGGGTGGTTACTACGAGCAGTACTTC
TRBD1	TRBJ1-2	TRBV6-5	CASSRRDREGYTF	TGTGCCAGCAGTCGCCGGGACAGGGAGGGCTACACCTTC
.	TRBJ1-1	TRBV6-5	CASSVRRGFPEAFF	TGTGCCAGCAGTGTCCGCAGGGGATTTCCTGAAGCTTTCTTT
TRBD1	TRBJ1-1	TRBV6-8	CASSYQGVNTEAFF	TGTGCCAGCAGTTACCAGGGGGTGAACACTGAAGCTTTCTTT
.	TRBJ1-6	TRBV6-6	CASSTRGSPLHF	TGTGCCAGCAGTACCAGGGGTTCACCCCTCCACTTT
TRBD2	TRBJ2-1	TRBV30	CASGLAGGYEQFF	TGTGCATCGGGACTAGCGGGGGGGTATGAGCAGTTCTTC
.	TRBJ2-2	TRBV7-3	CASSSEDSTGELFF	TGTGCCAGCAGCTCAGAGGACAGCACCGGGGAGCTGTTTTTT
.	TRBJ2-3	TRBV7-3	CASSAGPGDTQYF	TGTGCCAGCAGCGCGGGACCGGGAGATACGCAGTATTTT
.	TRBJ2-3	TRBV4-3	CASSQDGSTDTQYF	TGCGCCAGCAGCCAAGACGGGAGCACAGATACGCAGTATTTT
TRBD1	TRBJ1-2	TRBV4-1	CASSQVGQGRGYTF	TGCGCCAGCAGCCAAGTGGGACAGGGCCGTGGCTACACCTTC
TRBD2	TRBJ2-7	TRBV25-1	CASSELGSSGGSSYEQYF	TGTGCCAGCAGTGAATTAGGGTCTAGCGGGGGTAGCTCCTACGAGCAGTACTTC
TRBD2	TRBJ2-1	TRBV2	CASRLLAGGSYNEQFF	TGTGCCAGCAGGTTACTAGCGGGTGGCTCCTACAATGAGCAGTTCTTC
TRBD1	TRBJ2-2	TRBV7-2	CASSSTGGPNTGELFF	TGTGCCAGCAGCTCGACAGGGGGACCGAACACCGGGGAGCTGTTTTTT
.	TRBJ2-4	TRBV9	CASSGYGQPQNIQYF	TGTGCCAGCAGCGGCTACGGACAGCCCCAAAACATTCAGTACTTC
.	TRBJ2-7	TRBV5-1	CASSRDTYYEQYF	TGCGCCAGCAGCCGGGACACCTACTACGAGCAGTACTTC
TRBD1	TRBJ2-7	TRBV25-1	CASSPRGTGAYEQYF	TGTGCCAGCAGTCCCCGGGGGACAGGGGCCTACGAGCAGTACTTC
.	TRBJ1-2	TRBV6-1	CASSEGPVPGYTF	TGTGCCAGCAGTGAAGGCCCGGTGCCTGGCTACACCTTC
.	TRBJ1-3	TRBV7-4	CASSAPLEDSGNTIYF	TGTGCCAGCAGCGCTCCACTGGAGGACTCTGGAAACACCATATATTTT
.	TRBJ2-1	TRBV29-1	CSVVYRYNEQFF	TGCAGCGTTGTTTACAGATACAATGAGCAGTTCTTC
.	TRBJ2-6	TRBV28	CASRPVSGSGANVLTF	TGTGCCAGCAGGCCCGTCTCCGGCTCTGGGGCCAACGTCCTGACTTTC
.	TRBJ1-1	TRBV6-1	CASCRITVNTEAFF	TGTGCCAGCTGTCGGATTACAGTGAACACTGAAGCTTTCTTT
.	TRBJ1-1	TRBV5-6	CASSQFDEAFF	TGTGCCAGCAGCCAGTTTGATGAAGCTTTCTTT
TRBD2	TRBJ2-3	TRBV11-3	CASSIGTSGRGVSGTDTQYF	TGTGCCAGCAGCATAGGGACTAGCGGGAGGGGAGTATCGGGGACAGATACGCAGTATTTT
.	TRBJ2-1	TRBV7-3	CASSLTGQGSSYNEQFF	TGTGCCAGCAGCTTAACCGGGCAGGGTTCGTCCTACAATGAGCAGTTCTTC
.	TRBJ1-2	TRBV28	CASIQTRGQHYGYTF	TGTGCCAGCATCCAAACGCGGGGGCAGCACTATGGCTACACCTTC
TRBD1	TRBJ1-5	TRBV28	CASSKTGANQPQHF	TGTGCCAGCAGTAAGACAGGGGCAAATCAGCCCCAGCATTTT
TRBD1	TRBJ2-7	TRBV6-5	CASSYDGTGLREQYF	TGTGCCAGCAGTTACGACGGGACAGGGCTTCGCGAGCAGTACTTC
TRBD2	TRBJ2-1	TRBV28	CASNSGGSVYNEQFF	TGTGCCAGCAATTCGGGAGGCTCGGTATACAATGAGCAGTTCTTC
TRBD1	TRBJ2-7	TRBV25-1	CASSESGTAYEQYF	TGTGCCAGCAGTGAATCCGGGACAGCCTACGAGCAGTACTTC